Presented here are 20 T cell receptor beta chains from one specimen sequenced in a study of early T cells in non-severe SARS-CoV-2 infection. MiXCR, applied by TCRdb to the 5' RACE reads, yields one record per CDR3 protein. The profile shows about 110,000 distinct CDR3 sequences, 11% of them singletons. Input material: whole blood. The receptors were gathered from an adult who was a healthcare worker with PCR-confirmed SARS-CoV-2 infection or an uninfected control (not recorded which).

This clonotype was seen ten or more times. This chain connects TRBV7-9 to TRBJ2-7, with 7 bases lining up with TRBD2. Per the germline V gene, CDR1 is SEHNR and CDR2 is FQNEAQ (reference sequence). There are 16 residues in the CDR3. With V trimmed by 3 bases and J by 2 bases, 10 bases remained unmatched. CDR3 loop: CASSFGGGARPYEQYF. In DNA form, the CDR3 reads TGTGCCAGCAGCTTTGGGGGGGGAGCCAGACCCTACGAGCAGTACTTC.

This clonotype was observed a handful of times. CDR3 loop: CSVEAGGNNEQFF. CDR3 nucleotide sequence: TGCAGCGTTGAGGCGGGAGGAAACAATGAGCAGTTCTTC. The V and J genes are TRBV29-1 and TRBJ2-1, with 8 bases matching TRBD2. The V and J ends lost 3 bases and 5 bases, in that order; junction bases with no gene match: 3. CDR3 length equals 13 residues. Germline CDR1 reads SQVTM; CDR2 reads ANQGSEA.

V and J are TRBV6-2 or TRBV6-3 and TRBJ2-5, with D perhaps matching TRBD2 (5 bases). The CDR3 consists of 14 residues. The germline V gene has CDR1 MNHEY and CDR2 SVGEGT. Trimming removed 5 bases at V and 5 bases at J, with 15 bases between. CDR3 amino acids: CASSRLLGGETQYF. In nucleotides, the CDR3 is TGTGCCAGCAGTCGCCTACTAGGTGGGGAGACCCAGTACTTC.

This clonotype showed up just once. The chain combines TRBV28 with TRBJ2-2; TRBD1 agrees at 9 bases. With V trimmed by 2 bases and J by 4 bases, 5 bases remained unmatched. This CDR3 comprises 16 residues. Per the germline V gene, CDR1 is MDHEN and CDR2 is SYDVKM. The CDR3 DNA is TGTGCCAGCAGTTTACCGGGACAGGGTACCACCGGGGAGCTGTTTTTT. Amino acid sequence: CASSLPGQGTTGELFF.

This chain links TRBV5-1 with TRBJ2-3; TRBD2 matches at 9 bases. J was trimmed by 3 bases and V by 3 bases; bases with no gene match: 5. This CDR3 is 15 amino acids long. CDR1 is SGHRS and CDR2 is YFSETQ in the germline V gene. The CDR3: CASSWAGGGTDTQYF. The DNA of the CDR3 is TGCGCCAGCAGCTGGGCGGGAGGGGGTACAGATACGCAGTATTTT.

There are many counts of this clonotype. The chain is built from TRBV27 and TRBJ2-7, with D unclear. This CDR3 region has 13 residues. Trimming pared 2 bases from V and 5 bases from J, leaving 10 bases between. Germline V lookup: CDR1 MNHEY, CDR2 SMNVEV (reference sequence). The CDR3 protein is CASSLGISNEQYF. The CDR3 DNA reads as TGTGCCAGCAGTTTAGGAATTTCCAACGAGCAGTACTTC.

This clonotype showed up just a few times. The chain carries TRBV18 and TRBJ2-3; TRBD1 or TRBD2 may be the D gene (5 bases each). The V end lost 2 bases, the J end lost 6 bases, and 9 bases lay between the germline ends. This CDR3 spans 13 amino acids. Germline-derived CDR1 and CDR2 are KGHSH and LQKENI. CDR3 sequence reads: CASSPRGADTQYF. In nucleotides, the CDR3 is TGTGCCAGCTCACCAAGAGGGGCCGATACGCAGTATTTT.

Many counts were recorded for this clonotype. The chain recombines TRBV28 with TRBJ2-7, with D perhaps being TRBD1 or TRBD2 (6 bases each). Germline V CDR1 and CDR2: MDHEN, SYDVKM. Trimming pared 2 bases from V and 2 bases from J, leaving 13 bases between. The CDR3 runs 15 residues. Here the CDR3 reads CASSLGGTKAYEQYF. DNA for the CDR3: TGTGCCAGCAGTTTAGGGGGGACAAAGGCCTACGAGCAGTACTTC. The whole variable domain, remainder taken from reference TRBV28 and TRBJ2-7, is DVKVTQSSRYLVKRTGEKVFLECVQDMDHENMFWYRQDPGLGLRLIYFSYDVKMKEKGDIPEGYSVSREKKERFSLILESASTNQTSMYLCASSLGGTKAYEQYFGPGTRLTVT.

This clonotype was counted only a few times. The chain combines TRBV7-9 with TRBJ1-2; D not resolved. The CDR3 is 12 residues long. V gave up 1 base and J gave up 6 bases, with 6 bases separating them. Germline loops: CDR1 SEHNR, CDR2 FQNEAQ (reference sequence). The CDR3 loop is CASSLEGDGYTF. CDR3 in DNA: TGTGCCAGCAGCTTAGAAGGCGATGGCTACACCTTC.

This chain joins TRBV6-5 and TRBJ2-1, with 7 bases matching TRBD2. CDR3 length equals 16 residues. The germline V gene has CDR1 MNHEY and CDR2 SVGAGI. Unmatched junction bases numbered 21, after V lost 6 bases and J lost 13 bases. CDR3 residues: CASSALFFSAGEDQFF. CDR3 DNA: TGTGCCAGCAGCGCATTGTTCTTTAGTGCGGGAGAGGATCAGTTCTTC.

This clonotype was detected once. This chain joins TRBV12-3 or TRBV12-4 and TRBJ2-5; D is perhaps TRBD2 (6 bases). This CDR3 region has 18 residues. The V end was cut by 2 bases, the J end by 1 base, with 20 bases between. As DNA, the CDR3 is TGTGCCAGCAGTTTACCCCGACCGATCGGCGGGGCCCAAGAGACCCAGTACTTC. As protein: CASSLPRPIGGAQETQYF.

Ten or more counts support this clonotype. The chain joins TRBV27 to TRBJ2-1; TRBD2 matches 8 bases. CDR1 MNHEY and CDR2 SMNVEV come from the germline V gene (reference sequence). The junction had 9 bases not matched to a gene; V was cut back by 6 bases and J by 5 bases. The CDR3 is 15 amino acids. CDR3 nucleotide sequence: TGTGCCAGCAGATGGGGGCGGGAGGACAACAATGAGCAGTTCTTC. As protein: CASRWGREDNNEQFF.

This clonotype was recorded at least ten times. V gene TRBV10-2 combines with J gene TRBJ2-4, with a weak D call TRBD2 (5 bases). Germline assignment: CDR1 WSHSY and CDR2 SAAADI. V lost 4 bases, J lost 8 bases, and 12 bases lay in between. CDR3 size: 13 residues. The CDR3 nucleotides are TGCGCCAGCAGTGTCAGGAGCGGTGACATTCAGTACTTC. It is translated as CASSVRSGDIQYF.

This clonotype was observed at least ten times. The J gene is TRBJ2-5, the V gene TRBV6-5, with D possibly being TRBD2 (5 bases). CDR1 is MNHEY and CDR2 is SVGAGI in the germline V gene. The CDR3 runs 14 residues. The V end lost 6 bases, the J end lost 4 bases, and 15 bases lay between the germline ends. CDR3 in DNA: TGTGCCAGCAGGGCTCTTAGGGAGAGAGAGACCCAGTACTTC. It codes for CASRALRERETQYF.

This clonotype was seen a handful of times. The chain recombines TRBV20-1 with TRBJ1-1, with unresolved D. CDR1 is DFQATT and CDR2 is SNEGSKA in the germline V gene (reference sequence). V lost 3 bases and J lost 0, with 14 bases in between. This CDR3 spans 15 amino acids. The CDR3 sequence: CSARVRRIMNTEAFF. The CDR3 coding sequence is TGCAGTGCTAGGGTCAGGAGGATCATGAACACTGAAGCTTTCTTT.

This clonotype has a handful of counts. V usage is TRBV7-9 and J usage is TRBJ2-7; perhaps TRBD2 as D (5 bases). The CDR3 covers 12 residues. Germline V gene sequence: CDR1 SEHNR, CDR2 FQNEAQ (reference sequence). Trimming cost V 5 bases and J 3 bases, with 8 bases left between them. This CDR3 reads CASSRGDYEQYF. For the CDR3, the DNA is TGTGCCAGCAGCCGGGGAGACTACGAGCAGTACTTC.

This clonotype was counted at least ten times. J is TRBJ1-2 and V is TRBV7-9; D is unclear. The germline CDR1 and CDR2 sequences are SEHNR and FQNEAQ (reference sequence). The CDR3 runs 11 residues. Trimming took off 6 bases at V and 7 bases at J, with 9 bases between the two ends. The CDR3 DNA reads as TGTGCCAGCAGTTCGGACGGTGGCTACACCTTC. Translation gives CASSSDGGYTF.

This clonotype has a handful of counts. This chain connects TRBV24-1 to TRBJ2-5; 9 bases are shared with TRBD1. This CDR3 is 16 amino acids long. V was clipped by 3 bases and J by 4 bases; unmatched bases: 8. Germline CDR1 reads KGHDR; CDR2 reads SFDVKD. The CDR3 loop is CATSDPYDRGGETQYF. CDR3 nucleotide sequence: TGTGCCACCAGTGATCCTTATGACAGGGGGGGAGAGACCCAGTACTTC.

In its sample, this clonotype was seen a few times. The rearrangement uses TRBV10-1 and TRBJ2-1; the D call may be TRBD1 or TRBD2 (6 bases each). Trimming cost V 3 bases and J 10 bases, with 13 bases left between them. This CDR3 has 13 residues. CDR1 is WNHNN and CDR2 is SYGVQD in the germline V gene (reference sequence). The CDR3 is CASSDPGAQEQFF. CDR3 DNA sequence: TGCGCCAGCAGTGATCCGGGGGCGCAGGAGCAGTTCTTC.

This clonotype was detected a few times. This chain links TRBV4-1 with TRBJ2-1, with D possibly called TRBD1 or TRBD2 (5 bases each). The CDR3 has 13 amino acids. Germline-derived CDR1 and CDR2 are MGHRA and YSYEKL. Trimming stripped 1 base from V and 13 bases from J, with 14 bases between. CDR3 nucleotides: TGCGCCAGCAGCCAAGGAGAGGGGACCCCCCAGTTCTTC. Amino acids: CASSQGEGTPQFF.